One and the same sample provided the 18 T cell receptor beta chains below, sequenced in a study of beta chain features in type 1 diabetes. Expressed TCRB transcripts were sequenced, since all the RNA that had been isolated was reverse transcribed. Using immunoSEQ multiplex PCR, the repertoire was profiled, and TCRdb retains in-frame clones only, with some absent. The table includes hundreds of thousands of clones, 8% detected once. Sequencing was done on a sample of central memory CD4+ T cells from blood. These TCRs come from a young woman in good health.

This clone was observed a few times. A much larger clone lies a single base off, so this may be a read error. Other DNA sequences within the sample encode an identical CDR3. DNA of the CDR3: TGTGCCAGCAGCTTTGCCGGGGAGCTGTTTTTT. It is translated as CASSFAGELFF. The chain combines TRBV11-2 with TRBJ2-2; the D is unclear. This CDR3 has 11 residues. V lost 3 bases, J lost 6 bases, and 2 bases lay in between. From germline, CDR1 is SGHAT and CDR2 FQNNGV.

This clone was observed a handful of times. This rearrangement joins TRBV5-4 to TRBJ1-2; D uncertain. The ends were cut back, 6 bases at V and 0 bases at J, with 6 bases in the middle. The CDR3 spans 12 residues. Per germline, CDR1 SGHNT and CDR2 YYREEE (reference sequence). CDR3 DNA: TGTGCCAGCAAACCAACTAACTATGGCTACACCTTC. Amino acid sequence: CASKPTNYGYTF.

This chain connects TRBV27 to TRBJ2-4, with D maybe TRBD1 (6 bases). Trimming shortened V by 3 bases and J by 2 bases, and 11 bases separated the two germline ends. Per germline, CDR1 MNHEY and CDR2 SMNVEV (reference sequence). The CDR3 sequence is 15 residues long. CDR3 nucleotides: TGTGCCAGCAGTTTGGGGGCCTCAACCAAAAACATTCAGTACTTC. Translation gives CASSLGASTKNIQYF.

There are a few counts of this clone. V gene TRBV11-2 combines with J gene TRBJ2-7; 7 nucleotides line up with TRBD2. Looked up from germline, CDR1 is SGHAT and CDR2 is FQNNGV. This CDR3 contains 15 residues. V dropped 5 bases and J dropped 4; count of bases not matched to a gene: 11. The DNA of the CDR3 is TGTGCCAGCAGCCCGGGGGGACCCCGGTGGTACGAGCAGTACTTC. Amino acids: CASSPGGPRWYEQYF. Filled out from reference TRBV11-2 and TRBJ2-7, the complete variable domain reads EAGVAQSPRYKIIEKRQSVAFWCNPISGHATLYWYQQILGQGPKLLIQFQNNGVVDDSQLPKDRFSAERLKGVDSTLKIQPAKLEDSAVYLCASSPGGPRWYEQYFGPGTRLTVT.

Remarks on this clone: An end of the junction does not agree with germline; a read error may underlie this. The chain uses TRBV28 and TRBJ1-1; a possible D gene is TRBD1 (5 bases). The germline CDR1 and CDR2 sequences are MDHEN and SYDVKM. The CDR3 runs 15 residues. CDR3 bases: TGTGCCAGGAGTTCCCACGGGGGGGTGAACACTGAAGCTTTCTTT. The encoded protein is CARSSHGGVNTEAFF.

The chain links TRBV19 to TRBJ2-7, with TRBD2 matching over 11 bases. CDR1 is LNHDA and CDR2 is SQIVND in the germline V gene (reference sequence). With V trimmed by 6 bases and J by 5 bases, 6 bases remained unmatched. The length of the CDR3 is 14 residues. The CDR3: CASRTSGSFNEQYF. Here the CDR3 DNA reads TGTGCCAGTAGAACTAGCGGGAGTTTCAACGAGCAGTACTTC. Together with reference TRBV19 and TRBJ2-7, the CDR3 gives the full variable domain: DGGITQSPKYLFRKEGQNVTLSCEQNLNHDAMYWYRQDPGQGLRLIYYSQIVNDFQKGDIAEGYSVSREKKESFPLTVTSAQKNPTAFYLCASRTSGSFNEQYFGPGTRLTVT.

This clone was counted between two and nine times. This sequence joins TRBV19 and TRBJ1-5, with D maybe TRBD1 (6 bases). In germline, CDR1 is LNHDA, CDR2 SQIVND (reference sequence). V gave up 5 bases and J gave up 1 base, with 24 bases separating them. This CDR3 comprises 19 residues. CDR3 DNA sequence: TGTGCCAGTAGTCCCAGTAGTGGGGGGCGAAAATGGAGCAATCAGCCCCAGCATTTT. As protein: CASSPSSGGRKWSNQPQHF.

This clone appeared a few times. CDR3 coding DNA: TGTGCCAGCAAACGGACAGGGACGAACACCGGGGAGCTGTTTTTT. Residues: CASKRTGTNTGELFF. This chain connects TRBV6-5 to TRBJ2-2; 8 nucleotides line up with TRBD1. Germline V gives CDR1 MNHEY, CDR2 SVGAGI. J was trimmed by 0 bases and V by 7 bases; bases with no gene match: 4. The CDR3 consists of 15 residues.

The chain employs TRBV28 and TRBJ2-7; TRBD2 matches 16 bases. Germline CDR1 is MDHEN and CDR2 is SYDVKM. The CDR3 is 17 residues long. V shed 5 bases and J 6 bases; nucleotides not matched to a gene: 10. Written as DNA, the CDR3 is TGTGCCAGCAGTCCCTCGGGACTAGCGGGAGGGCAGGGCGAGCAGTACTTC. It is translated as CASSPSGLAGGQGEQYF. Looking up the rest from reference TRBV28 and TRBJ2-7 gives the full variable domain: DVKVTQSSRYLVKRTGEKVFLECVQDMDHENMFWYRQDPGLGLRLIYFSYDVKMKEKGDIPEGYSVSREKKERFSLILESASTNQTSMYLCASSPSGLAGGQGEQYFGPGTRLTVT.

This clone was observed a handful of times. This chain uses TRBV6-5 with TRBJ1-5; D is unresolved. This CDR3 contains 13 residues. Germline CDR1 and CDR2: MNHEY and SVGAGI. The germline V and J ends were trimmed by 10 bases and 2 bases, with 12 bases remaining between them. CDR3 amino acids: CATSARRNQPQHF. DNA for the CDR3: TGTGCCACGTCAGCCCGTCGCAATCAGCCCCAGCATTTT.

This clone was seen a few times. The rearrangement joins TRBV28 to TRBJ1-5; 8 bases map to TRBD1. CDR1 and CDR2 (germline): MDHEN, SYDVKM. With 6 bases clipped from V and 3 bases from J, the junction kept 7 bases outside the gene matches. The CDR3 has 15 residues. The DNA for the CDR3 is TGTGCCAGCAGGGAACAGGGGGGACACAATCAGCCCCAGCATTTT. This sequence encodes CASREQGGHNQPQHF.

This clone was seen many times. This chain joins TRBV28 and TRBJ2-7; 9 bases fit TRBD2. Germline CDR1 reads MDHEN; CDR2 reads SYDVKM. The CDR3 contains 14 residues. V lost 8 bases and J lost 12; bases outside the gene matches: 17. The CDR3 DNA reads as TGTGCCAGCGGATCACCGGGACTAGCAGGTTCGGGGTACTTC. Encoded protein: CASGSPGLAGSGYF.

This clone was observed a handful of times. Within the sample, other DNA sequences also encode this same CDR3. The V call is TRBV7-9, the J call TRBJ2-7; no firm D call. Trimming took 0 bases from V and 1 from J, leaving 7 bases between them. This CDR3 spans 14 amino acids. The germline CDR1 and CDR2 sequences are SEHNR and FQNEAQ (reference sequence). CDR3 bases: TGTGCCAGCAGCTTAGCGGGCACTTCCTACGAGCAGTACTTC. Its protein product is CASSLAGTSYEQYF.

A single count supports this clone. Given a far larger clone just one base away, this is likely a sequencing read error. Here the CDR3 DNA reads TGTGCCAGCAGCTTAAACAATGAGCAGTTCTTC. Protein sequence: CASSLNNEQFF. This chain connects TRBV11-2 to TRBJ2-1; D unclear. V lost 2 bases, J lost 5 bases, and 1 base lay in between. This CDR3 has 11 residues. Germline V gene sequence: CDR1 SGHAT, CDR2 FQNNGV.

This clone was observed at least ten times. This same CDR3 is encoded by further DNA sequences in the sample. The chain is built from TRBV7-2 and TRBJ2-3; D gene unclear. V was clipped by 4 bases and J by 2 bases, with 4 bases between them. From germline, CDR1 is SGHTA and CDR2 FQGNSA. This CDR3 region has 12 residues. The CDR3 is CASSSSTDTQYF. DNA of the CDR3: TGTGCCAGCAGCTCCTCCACAGATACGCAGTATTTT.

This clone was seen many times. The rearrangement uses TRBV2 and TRBJ2-1, with D unresolved. Germline V gives CDR1 SNHLY, CDR2 FYNNEI. CDR3 length equals 14 residues. Trimming stripped 4 bases from V and 8 bases from J, with 15 bases between. This CDR3 reads CASSVMRSRDEQFF. The CDR3 nucleotides read TGTGCCAGCAGTGTAATGCGGAGTCGGGATGAGCAGTTCTTC.

The sample holds a few counts of this clone. This chain joins TRBV7-2 and TRBJ1-2; possible D gene TRBD1, 5 bases. The CDR3 sequence is 13 residues long. Germline V gene sequence: CDR1 SGHTA, CDR2 FQGNSA. Trimming stripped 2 bases from V and 8 bases from J, with 12 bases between. The CDR3 is CASSLSTSGGYTF. The CDR3 DNA sequence: TGTGCCAGCAGCTTATCAACTTCAGGGGGCTACACCTTC.

CDR3 nucleotide sequence: TGTGCCAGCAGCTGGGGACTGGGAGAGACCCAGTACTTC. Translating gives CASSWGLGETQYF. The chain couples TRBV7-2 to TRBJ2-5; maybe TRBD2 (6 bases). V was pared by 4 bases and J by 4 bases, with 10 bases between. The CDR3 totals 13 residues. Germline loops: CDR1 SGHTA, CDR2 FQGNSA.